The clone carrying this T cell receptor (beta chain) was counted only a few times. These data come from a study of blood T cell repertoires in COVID-19. In the authors' workflow: Amplification of reference gene primers was used by the study to estimate nucleated cell counts. Sequencing used immunoSEQ multiplex PCR; TCRdb keeps in-frame clones, though not all of them. Clone size and the V and J calls come from that table; the DNA yielded D and trimming. The data show about 190,000 clones, about four fifths seen once. Cohort assignment relied on participant-reported clinical history. Either two negative PCRs, clearance, or symptom resolution qualified Cohort 3 donors as recovered. The CDR3 is 15 residues long. V was shortened by 4 bases and J by 5 bases, with 15 bases between the two germline ends. Germline CDR1 is SGHAT and CDR2 is FQNNGV.

This chain uses TRBV11-2 with TRBJ1-3; D perhaps matches TRBD1 (6 bases). Sequencing was done on a sample of PBMCs or T cells enriched from blood (not recorded which). The TCR comes from a woman younger than 45 who had recovered from COVID-19. DNA for the CDR3: TGTGCCAGCAGCTCTCCCGGGGGGCCAAGAAACACCATATATTTT. Protein: CASSSPGGPRNTIYF.